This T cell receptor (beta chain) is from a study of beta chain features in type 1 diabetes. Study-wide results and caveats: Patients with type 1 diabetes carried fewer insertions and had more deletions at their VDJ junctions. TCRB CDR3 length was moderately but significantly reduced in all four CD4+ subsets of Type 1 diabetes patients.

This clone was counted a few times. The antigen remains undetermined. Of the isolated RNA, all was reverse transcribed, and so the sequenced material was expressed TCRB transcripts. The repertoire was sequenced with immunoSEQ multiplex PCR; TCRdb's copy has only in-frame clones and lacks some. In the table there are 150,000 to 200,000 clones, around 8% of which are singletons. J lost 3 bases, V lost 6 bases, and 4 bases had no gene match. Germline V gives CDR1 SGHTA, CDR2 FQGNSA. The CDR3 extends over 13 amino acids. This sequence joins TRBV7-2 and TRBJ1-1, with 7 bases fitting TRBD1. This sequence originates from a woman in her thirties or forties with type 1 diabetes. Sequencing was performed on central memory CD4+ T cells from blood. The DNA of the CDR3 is TGTGCCAGCAGGCCAGGGGGGTACACTGAAGCTTTCTTT. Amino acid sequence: CASRPGGYTEAFF.